A selection of T cell receptor beta chains follows, all from one sample in a study of shared clonotypes between healthy human individuals. Sequenced by immunoSEQ multiplex PCR; TCRdb stores in-frame clones only, minus some. The table includes around 1.4 million clones, about 98.5% detected once. The sequenced sample consisted of naive CD4+ T cells sorted from blood. Receptors were obtained from a man under 40 in good health. CDR3s include the opening cysteine and the closing phenylalanine or tryptophan. The D gene is left open where the match is weak. The listing skips clone size in some rows; elsewhere it reads once, few, many or a size class.

J gene: TRBJ2-4; D gene: TRBD2; clone size: NA; V gene: TRBV5-1; CDR3 protein: CASSLWTSGQIAKNIQYF; CDR3 DNA: TGCGCCAGCAGCCTGTGGACTAGCGGGCAGATAGCCAAAAACATTCAGTACTTC
J gene: TRBJ1-5; D gene: NA; clone size: NA; V gene: TRBV2; CDR3 protein: CASSEAFGGSNQPQHF; CDR3 DNA: TGTGCCAGCAGTGAAGCCTTCGGGGGTAGCAATCAGCCCCAGCATTTT
J gene: TRBJ2-6; D gene: NA; clone size: NA; V gene: TRBV28; CDR3 protein: CASVTSGANVLTF; CDR3 DNA: TGTGCCAGCGTTACGTCCGGGGCCAACGTCCTGACTTTC
J gene: TRBJ2-7; D gene: NA; clone size: NA; V gene: TRBV7-2; CDR3 protein: CASSLTFSATYEQYF; CDR3 DNA: TGTGCCAGCAGCCTCACTTTCTCTGCAACCTACGAGCAGTACTTC
J gene: TRBJ1-4; D gene: TRBD1; clone size: NA; V gene: TRBV29-1; CDR3 protein: CSVKNTGGDEKLFF; CDR3 DNA: TGCAGCGTAAAAAATACAGGGGGCGATGAAAAACTGTTTTTT
J gene: TRBJ2-6; D gene: TRBD2; clone size: NA; V gene: TRBV5-4; CDR3 protein: CASSSYPLAGATGANVLTF; CDR3 DNA: TGTGCCAGCAGCTCTTACCCACTAGCGGGAGCTACTGGGGCCAACGTCCTGACTTTC
J gene: TRBJ1-2; D gene: TRBD1; clone size: NA; V gene: TRBV9; CDR3 protein: CASSEEGQAGYTF; CDR3 DNA: TGTGCCAGCAGCGAGGAGGGACAGGCTGGCTACACCTTC
J gene: TRBJ2-1; D gene: NA; clone size: NA; V gene: TRBV29-1; CDR3 protein: CSDWAGLSYNEQFF; CDR3 DNA: TGCAGCGACTGGGCTGGGCTCTCCTACAATGAGCAGTTCTTC
J gene: TRBJ2-4; D gene: TRBD2; clone size: NA; V gene: TRBV4-3; CDR3 protein: CASSQDFAGGINIQYF; CDR3 DNA: TGCGCCAGCAGCCAAGATTTCGCGGGAGGGATAAACATTCAGTACTTC
J gene: TRBJ2-1; D gene: NA; clone size: NA; V gene: TRBV27; CDR3 protein: CASSLKGYLNEQFF; CDR3 DNA: TGTGCCAGCAGTTTGAAGGGGTATCTCAATGAGCAGTTCTTC
J gene: TRBJ2-3; D gene: NA; clone size: NA; V gene: TRBV7-8; CDR3 protein: CASSFNTHPDTQYF; CDR3 DNA: TGTGCCAGCAGCTTTAATACACACCCAGATACGCAGTATTTT
J gene: TRBJ1-3; D gene: NA; clone size: once; V gene: TRBV5-1; CDR3 protein: CASSFSTPTGNTIYF; CDR3 DNA: TGCGCCAGCAGCTTCAGCACCCCAACGGGAAACACCATATATTTT
J gene: TRBJ2-7; D gene: TRBD2; clone size: NA; V gene: TRBV2; CDR3 protein: CASSGRGGSAYEQYF; CDR3 DNA: TGTGCCAGCAGTGGCCGGGGGGGGTCAGCTTACGAGCAGTACTTC
J gene: TRBJ1-5; D gene: TRBD1; clone size: NA; V gene: TRBV28; CDR3 protein: CASRPQTGRDQPQHF; CDR3 DNA: TGTGCCAGCAGGCCCCAGACAGGGAGGGATCAGCCCCAGCATTTT
J gene: TRBJ1-1; D gene: NA; clone size: NA; V gene: TRBV12-5; CDR3 protein: CASGLVWRFGTTEAFF; CDR3 DNA: TGTGCTAGTGGTTTGGTATGGAGGTTCGGAACAACTGAAGCTTTCTTT
J gene: TRBJ2-7; D gene: NA; clone size: NA; V gene: TRBV29-1; CDR3 protein: CSVARGRAEQYF; CDR3 DNA: TGCAGCGTTGCTAGGGGCAGGGCCGAGCAGTACTTC
J gene: TRBJ2-1; D gene: TRBD1; clone size: NA; V gene: TRBV5-1; CDR3 protein: CASSLGGANYNEQFF; CDR3 DNA: TGCGCCAGCAGCTTAGGGGGCGCGAACTACAATGAGCAGTTCTTC
J gene: TRBJ2-2; D gene: TRBD2; clone size: NA; V gene: TRBV7-2; CDR3 protein: CASSFGGGSGELFF; CDR3 DNA: TGTGCCAGCAGCTTCGGTGGCGGGAGCGGGGAGCTGTTTTTT
J gene: TRBJ2-7; D gene: TRBD1; clone size: NA; V gene: TRBV7-9; CDR3 protein: CASSLVGTGNYEQYF; CDR3 DNA: TGTGCCAGCAGCTTAGTGGGGACAGGGAACTACGAGCAGTACTTC
J gene: TRBJ2-7; D gene: NA; clone size: NA; V gene: TRBV14; CDR3 protein: CASSQEKSWTDPGEQYF; CDR3 DNA: TGTGCCAGCAGCCAAGAAAAGTCCTGGACAGATCCGGGCGAGCAGTACTTC
J gene: TRBJ2-2; D gene: NA; clone size: NA; V gene: TRBV27; CDR3 protein: CASSFFRQMNTGELFF; CDR3 DNA: TGTGCCAGCAGTTTTTTTCGACAGATGAACACCGGGGAGCTGTTTTTT
J gene: TRBJ2-1; D gene: NA; clone size: NA; V gene: TRBV15; CDR3 protein: CATSRLELRYNEQFF; CDR3 DNA: TGTGCCACCAGCAGACTAGAACTCCGATACAATGAGCAGTTCTTC
J gene: TRBJ1-1; D gene: NA; clone size: NA; V gene: TRBV14; CDR3 protein: CASSQDLGGTEAFF; CDR3 DNA: TGTGCCAGCAGCCAAGATCTAGGGGGGACTGAAGCTTTCTTT
J gene: TRBJ2-7; D gene: NA; clone size: NA; V gene: TRBV2; CDR3 protein: CASTRDYEQYF; CDR3 DNA: TGTGCCAGCACCCGAGATTACGAGCAGTACTTC
J gene: TRBJ2-3; D gene: TRBD1; clone size: NA; V gene: TRBV12-5; CDR3 protein: CASGSGQGGSGDTQYF; CDR3 DNA: TGTGCTAGTGGATCCGGACAGGGCGGATCCGGGGATACGCAGTATTTT
J gene: TRBJ2-3; D gene: TRBD2; clone size: NA; V gene: TRBV27; CDR3 protein: CASRLAGLRTDTQYF; CDR3 DNA: TGTGCCAGTAGACTAGCGGGACTGAGAACAGATACGCAGTATTTT
J gene: TRBJ2-5; D gene: TRBD1; clone size: once; V gene: TRBV5-1; CDR3 protein: CASSPGTGDQTQYF; CDR3 DNA: TGCGCCAGCAGCCCCGGGACAGGGGATCAGACCCAGTACTTC
J gene: TRBJ2-1; D gene: TRBD1; clone size: NA; V gene: TRBV5-4; CDR3 protein: CASSKDRGAYSSYNEQFF; CDR3 DNA: TGTGCCAGCAGCAAGGACAGGGGGGCCTATAGCTCCTACAATGAGCAGTTCTTC
J gene: TRBJ1-1; D gene: NA; clone size: once; V gene: TRBV27; CDR3 protein: CASSPKRGAFTFF; CDR3 DNA: TGTGCCAGCAGTCCAAAAAGGGGGGCATTTACTTTCTTT
J gene: TRBJ2-7; D gene: TRBD2; clone size: NA; V gene: TRBV28; CDR3 protein: CASGGLAGRVGEQYF; CDR3 DNA: TGTGCCAGCGGGGGACTAGCGGGAAGAGTGGGCGAGCAGTACTTC
J gene: TRBJ2-7; D gene: TRBD2; clone size: NA; V gene: TRBV18; CDR3 protein: CASSPFTSGSYEQYF; CDR3 DNA: TGTGCCAGCTCACCATTTACTAGCGGTTCCTACGAGCAGTACTTC
J gene: TRBJ2-4; D gene: NA; clone size: NA; V gene: TRBV5-5; CDR3 protein: CASSFPLADIQYF; CDR3 DNA: TGTGCCAGCAGTTTCCCCCTAGCAGACATTCAGTACTTC
J gene: TRBJ2-1; D gene: TRBD2; clone size: once; V gene: TRBV28; CDR3 protein: CASTPGTSGRNPTNEQFF; CDR3 DNA: TGTGCCAGCACCCCCGGGACTAGCGGGAGGAACCCGACCAATGAGCAGTTCTTC
J gene: TRBJ2-1; D gene: NA; clone size: NA; V gene: TRBV4-1; CDR3 protein: CASSQDGGYSYNEQFF; CDR3 DNA: TGCGCCAGCAGCCAAGATGGCGGGTATTCCTACAATGAGCAGTTCTTC
J gene: TRBJ1-1; D gene: TRBD1; clone size: NA; V gene: TRBV2; CDR3 protein: CASRGTQGTTEAFF; CDR3 DNA: TGTGCCAGCAGGGGGACACAGGGGACGACTGAAGCTTTCTTT
J gene: TRBJ2-1; D gene: NA; clone size: NA; V gene: TRBV27; CDR3 protein: CASGSLGLNRALQFF; CDR3 DNA: TGTGCCAGCGGTTCACTTGGCCTTAACCGGGCCCTTCAGTTCTTC
J gene: TRBJ2-7; D gene: NA; clone size: NA; V gene: TRBV28; CDR3 protein: CASSLLTPGEQYF; CDR3 DNA: TGTGCCAGCAGTTTACTAACCCCCGGCGAGCAGTACTTC
J gene: TRBJ2-7; D gene: NA; clone size: NA; V gene: TRBV5-4; CDR3 protein: CASSLASGVSEQYF; CDR3 DNA: TGTGCCAGCAGCTTGGCCAGCGGTGTGAGCGAGCAGTACTTC
J gene: TRBJ2-3; D gene: TRBD2; clone size: NA; V gene: TRBV4-3; CDR3 protein: CASSPRGGREADTQYF; CDR3 DNA: TGCGCCAGCAGCCCCCGGGGAGGGCGGGAAGCAGATACGCAGTATTTT
J gene: TRBJ2-3; D gene: TRBD2; clone size: NA; V gene: TRBV9; CDR3 protein: CASSLGLAGVSGDTQYF; CDR3 DNA: TGTGCCAGCAGCCTAGGACTAGCGGGAGTCTCCGGAGATACGCAGTATTTT
J gene: TRBJ2-2; D gene: NA; clone size: NA; V gene: TRBV7-7; CDR3 protein: CASSLKLGYGELFF; CDR3 DNA: TGTGCTAGCAGCTTAAAACTCGGGTACGGGGAGCTGTTTTTT
J gene: TRBJ2-7; D gene: NA; clone size: NA; V gene: TRBV27; CDR3 protein: CASSPRGGGSEQYF; CDR3 DNA: TGTGCCAGCAGTCCCCGGGGAGGGGGTAGCGAGCAGTACTTC
J gene: TRBJ1-5; D gene: TRBD1; clone size: NA; V gene: TRBV2; CDR3 protein: CASSRDRSVQHF; CDR3 DNA: TGTGCCAGCTCCCGGGACAGATCCGTTCAGCATTTT
J gene: TRBJ2-7; D gene: NA; clone size: NA; V gene: TRBV30; CDR3 protein: CAWSVGGRDPYEQYF; CDR3 DNA: TGTGCCTGGAGTGTAGGTGGGCGGGACCCCTACGAGCAGTACTTC
J gene: TRBJ1-1; D gene: NA; clone size: NA; V gene: TRBV27; CDR3 protein: CASSPGWGSGGGTEAFF; CDR3 DNA: TGTGCCAGCAGTCCTGGTTGGGGGAGCGGGGGTGGGACTGAAGCTTTCTTT
J gene: TRBJ2-1; D gene: NA; clone size: NA; V gene: TRBV19; CDR3 protein: CASKVSTEGWVNEQFF; CDR3 DNA: TGTGCCAGTAAGGTATCCACGGAGGGCTGGGTCAATGAGCAGTTCTTC
J gene: TRBJ2-3; D gene: NA; clone size: once; V gene: TRBV7-3; CDR3 protein: CASSLTRSGTDTQYF; CDR3 DNA: TGTGCCAGCAGCTTAACACGGTCGGGGACAGATACGCAGTATTTT
J gene: TRBJ2-1; D gene: TRBD2; clone size: NA; V gene: TRBV18; CDR3 protein: CASSFSGTSYNEQFF; CDR3 DNA: TGTGCCAGCTCATTCAGCGGGACCTCCTACAATGAGCAGTTCTTC
J gene: TRBJ2-3; D gene: NA; clone size: NA; V gene: TRBV5-8; CDR3 protein: CASSSFRGVGHLTQYF; CDR3 DNA: TGTGCCAGCAGCTCCTTTCGGGGAGTTGGGCACTTAACGCAGTATTTT
J gene: TRBJ2-7; D gene: TRBD1; clone size: NA; V gene: TRBV19; CDR3 protein: CASRTGVGEQYF; CDR3 DNA: TGTGCCAGTAGGACAGGGGTGGGCGAGCAGTACTTC
J gene: TRBJ2-7; D gene: NA; clone size: NA; V gene: TRBV25-1; CDR3 protein: CASGGAGVRDEQYF; CDR3 DNA: TGTGCCAGCGGCGGGGCCGGGGTCAGGGATGAGCAGTACTTC
J gene: TRBJ1-2; D gene: NA; clone size: NA; V gene: TRBV20-1; CDR3 protein: CSASRDGYTF; CDR3 DNA: TGCAGTGCTAGTCGGGATGGCTACACCTTC
J gene: TRBJ1-5; D gene: NA; clone size: NA; V gene: TRBV9; CDR3 protein: CASSDRGNQPQHF; CDR3 DNA: TGTGCCAGCAGCGACAGGGGCAATCAGCCCCAGCATTTT
J gene: TRBJ1-2; D gene: NA; clone size: NA; V gene: TRBV28; CDR3 protein: CASSLRANYGYTF; CDR3 DNA: TGTGCCAGCAGTTTGAGGGCGAACTATGGCTACACCTTC
J gene: TRBJ1-4; D gene: TRBD1; clone size: NA; V gene: TRBV27; CDR3 protein: CASSGQGIEKLFF; CDR3 DNA: TGTGCCAGCAGTGGACAGGGGATCGAAAAACTGTTTTTT
J gene: TRBJ1-5; D gene: NA; clone size: NA; V gene: TRBV19; CDR3 protein: CASSIALQGQPQHF; CDR3 DNA: TGTGCCAGTAGTATAGCTTTGCAGGGCCAGCCCCAGCATTTT
J gene: TRBJ2-5; D gene: NA; clone size: NA; V gene: TRBV4-3; CDR3 protein: CASSQSYSQETQYF; CDR3 DNA: TGCGCCAGCAGCCAGTCCTATTCCCAAGAGACCCAGTACTTC
J gene: TRBJ2-5; D gene: NA; clone size: NA; V gene: TRBV18; CDR3 protein: CASSSKETQYF; CDR3 DNA: TGTGCCAGCTCAAGTAAAGAGACCCAGTACTTC
J gene: TRBJ2-3; D gene: NA; clone size: NA; V gene: TRBV7-8; CDR3 protein: CASSLSGFLRTDTQYF; CDR3 DNA: TGTGCCAGCAGCTTATCGGGATTTTTGCGCACAGATACGCAGTATTTT